The sequence of this T cell receptor (beta chain) was determined in a study of blood T cells in healthy people across ages. Donation came from healthy Caucasian individuals in Russia who were aged about 6 to 95. Primed by a sample-barcoded 5' primer and a J-beta primer mix, a second PCR proceeded for 7 to 11 cycles. Unique molecular identifiers of 12 random nucleotides labeled each cDNA. TCRdb processed the 5' RACE reads anew with MiXCR; each CDR3 protein has one entry. The sample lists 1.5 million to 2 million distinct CDR3 sequences; 28% were seen once. The clonotype comes from a woman younger than 45 in good health. Sequencing was performed on blood.

The chain's CDR3 is CASSLLAGAGDTQYF. CDR3 nucleotides: TGCGCCAGCAGCCTCTTAGCGGGGGCCGGAGATACGCAGTATTTT. This chain uses TRBV4-1 with TRBJ2-3, with 9 bases fitting TRBD2. Trimming took 4 bases from V and 5 from J; bases not matched to a gene: 7. The germline CDR1 and CDR2 sequences are MGHRA and YSYEKL. The length of the CDR3 is 15 residues.